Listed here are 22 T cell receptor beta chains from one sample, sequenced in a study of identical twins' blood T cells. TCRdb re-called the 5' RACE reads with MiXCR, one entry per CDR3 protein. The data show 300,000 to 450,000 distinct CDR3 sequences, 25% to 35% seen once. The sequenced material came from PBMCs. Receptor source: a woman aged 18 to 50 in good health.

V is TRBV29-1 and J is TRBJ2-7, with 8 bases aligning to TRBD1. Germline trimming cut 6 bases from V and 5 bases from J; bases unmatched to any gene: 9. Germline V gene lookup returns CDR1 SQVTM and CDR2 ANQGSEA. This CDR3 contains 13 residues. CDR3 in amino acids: CSVAGQGAHEQYF. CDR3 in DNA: TGCAGCGTGGCGGGTCAGGGGGCCCACGAGCAGTACTTC.

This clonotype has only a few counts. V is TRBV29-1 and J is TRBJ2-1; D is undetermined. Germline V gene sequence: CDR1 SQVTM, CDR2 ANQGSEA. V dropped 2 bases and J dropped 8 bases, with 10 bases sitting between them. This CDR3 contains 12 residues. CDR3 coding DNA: TGCAGCGTTGAACAACCCAGCTATGAGCAGTTCTTC. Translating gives CSVEQPSYEQFF.

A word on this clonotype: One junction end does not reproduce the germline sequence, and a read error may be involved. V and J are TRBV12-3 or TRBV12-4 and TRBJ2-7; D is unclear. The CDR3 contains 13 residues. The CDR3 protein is CASSYGPSYEQCF. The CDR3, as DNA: TGTGCCAGCAGTTACGGCCCCTCCTACGAGCAGTGCTTC.

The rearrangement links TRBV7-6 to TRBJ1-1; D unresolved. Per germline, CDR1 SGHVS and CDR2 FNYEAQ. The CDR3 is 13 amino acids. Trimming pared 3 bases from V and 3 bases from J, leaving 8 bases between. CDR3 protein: CASSLPGDTEAFF. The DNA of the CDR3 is TGTGCCAGCAGCTTGCCGGGTGACACTGAAGCTTTCTTT. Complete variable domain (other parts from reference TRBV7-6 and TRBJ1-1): GAGVSQSPRYKVTKRGQDVALRCDPISGHVSLYWYRQALGQGPEFLTYFNYEAQQDKSGLPNDRFSAERPEGSISTLTIQRTEQRDSAMYRCASSLPGDTEAFFGQGTRLTVV.

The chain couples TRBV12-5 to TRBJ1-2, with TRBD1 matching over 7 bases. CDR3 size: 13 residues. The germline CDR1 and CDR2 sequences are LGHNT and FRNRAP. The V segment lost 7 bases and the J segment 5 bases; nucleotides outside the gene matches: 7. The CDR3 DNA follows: TGTGCTAGTGCTCTAACAGGGGATTATGGCTACACCTTC. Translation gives CASALTGDYGYTF. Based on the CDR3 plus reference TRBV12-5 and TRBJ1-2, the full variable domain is DARVTQTPRHKVTEMGQEVTMRCQPILGHNTVFWYRQTMMQGLELLAYFRNRAPLDDSGMPKDRFSAEMPDATLATLKIQPSEPRDSAVYFCASALTGDYGYTFGSGTRLTVV.

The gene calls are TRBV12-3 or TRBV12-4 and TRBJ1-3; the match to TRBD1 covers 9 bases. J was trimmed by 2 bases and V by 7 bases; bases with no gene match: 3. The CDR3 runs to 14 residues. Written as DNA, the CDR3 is TGTGCCAGCACCCGGACAGGGGCTGGAAACACCATATATTTT. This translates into CASTRTGAGNTIYF.

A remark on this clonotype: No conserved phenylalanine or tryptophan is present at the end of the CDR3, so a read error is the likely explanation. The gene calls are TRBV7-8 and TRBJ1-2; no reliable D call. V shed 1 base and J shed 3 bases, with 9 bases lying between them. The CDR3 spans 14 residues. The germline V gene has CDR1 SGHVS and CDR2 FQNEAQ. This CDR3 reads CASSLGGKDYGYTL. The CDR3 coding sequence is TGTGCCAGCAGCTTAGGAGGGAAGGACTATGGCTACACCCTC.

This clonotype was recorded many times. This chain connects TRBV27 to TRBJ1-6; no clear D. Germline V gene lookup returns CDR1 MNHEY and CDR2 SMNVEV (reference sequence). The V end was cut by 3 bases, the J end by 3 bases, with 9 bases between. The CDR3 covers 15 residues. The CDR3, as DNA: TGTGCCAGCAGTTTGGAGGTCCGCTATAATTCACCCCTCCACTTT. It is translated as CASSLEVRYNSPLHF.

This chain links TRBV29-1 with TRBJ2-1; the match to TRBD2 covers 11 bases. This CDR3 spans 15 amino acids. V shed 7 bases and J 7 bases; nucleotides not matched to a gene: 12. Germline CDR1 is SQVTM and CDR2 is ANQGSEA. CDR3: CSASATSGRMNEQFF. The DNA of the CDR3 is TGCAGCGCTAGCGCAACTAGCGGGAGAATGAATGAGCAGTTCTTC.

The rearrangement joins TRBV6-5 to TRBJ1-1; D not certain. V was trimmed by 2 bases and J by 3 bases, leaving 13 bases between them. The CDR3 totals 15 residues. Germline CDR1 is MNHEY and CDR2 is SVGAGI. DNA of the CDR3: TGTGCCAGCAGTTACGGCAGGCCGATGGACACTGAAGCTTTCTTT. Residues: CASSYGRPMDTEAFF.

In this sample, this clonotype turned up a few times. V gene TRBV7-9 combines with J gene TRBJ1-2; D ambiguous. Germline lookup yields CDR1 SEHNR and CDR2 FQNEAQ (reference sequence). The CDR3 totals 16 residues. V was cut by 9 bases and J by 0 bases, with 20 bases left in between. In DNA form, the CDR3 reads TGTGCCAGTGGGGAGTTGGCGTTTACAGCTAACTATGGCTACACCTTC. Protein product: CASGELAFTANYGYTF.

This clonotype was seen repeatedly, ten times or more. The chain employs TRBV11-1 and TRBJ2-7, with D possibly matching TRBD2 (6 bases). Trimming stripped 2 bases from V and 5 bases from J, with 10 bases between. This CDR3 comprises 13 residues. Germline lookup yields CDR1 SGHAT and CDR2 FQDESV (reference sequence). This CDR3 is CASSLSGRHEQYF. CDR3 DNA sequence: TGTGCCAGCAGCTTATCAGGGAGGCACGAGCAGTACTTC.

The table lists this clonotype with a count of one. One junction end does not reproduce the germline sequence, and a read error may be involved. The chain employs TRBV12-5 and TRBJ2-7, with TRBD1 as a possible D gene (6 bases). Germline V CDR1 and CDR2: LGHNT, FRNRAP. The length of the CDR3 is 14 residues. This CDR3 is CASDPGQAINEHYF. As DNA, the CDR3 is TGTGCTAGTGATCCGGGACAAGCTATTAACGAGCATTACTTC.

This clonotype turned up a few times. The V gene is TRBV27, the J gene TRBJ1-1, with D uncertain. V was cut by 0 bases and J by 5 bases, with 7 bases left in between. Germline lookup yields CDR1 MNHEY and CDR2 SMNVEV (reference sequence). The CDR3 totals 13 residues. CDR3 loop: CASSLSEATEAFF. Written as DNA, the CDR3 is TGTGCCAGCAGTTTATCAGAGGCGACTGAAGCTTTCTTT.

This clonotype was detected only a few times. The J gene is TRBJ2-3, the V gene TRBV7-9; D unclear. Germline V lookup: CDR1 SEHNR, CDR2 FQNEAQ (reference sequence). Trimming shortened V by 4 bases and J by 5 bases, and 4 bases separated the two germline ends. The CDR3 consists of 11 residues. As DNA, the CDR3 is TGTGCCAGCAGCTCCAAAGATACGCAGTATTTT. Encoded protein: CASSSKDTQYF.

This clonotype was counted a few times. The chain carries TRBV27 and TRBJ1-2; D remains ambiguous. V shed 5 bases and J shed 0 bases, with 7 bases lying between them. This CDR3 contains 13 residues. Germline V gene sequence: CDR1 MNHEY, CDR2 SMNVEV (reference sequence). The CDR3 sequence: CASSPVSNYGYTF. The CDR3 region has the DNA TGTGCCAGCAGTCCTGTCTCTAACTATGGCTACACCTTC.

The CDR3 coding sequence is TGCAGCGTTGAAACGGTACAGGGAATAGAGCAGTACTTC. Protein sequence: CSVETVQGIEQYF. The chain uses TRBV29-1 and TRBJ2-7; maybe TRBD1 (6 bases). The V end was cut by 2 bases, the J end by 7 bases, with 15 bases between. The CDR3 is 13 residues long. Germline V gene sequence: CDR1 SQVTM, CDR2 ANQGSEA.

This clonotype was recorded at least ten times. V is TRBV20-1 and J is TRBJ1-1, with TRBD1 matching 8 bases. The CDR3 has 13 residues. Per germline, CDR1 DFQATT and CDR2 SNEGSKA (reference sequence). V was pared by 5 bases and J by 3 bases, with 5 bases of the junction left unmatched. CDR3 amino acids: CSASQGADTEAFF. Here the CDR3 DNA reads TGCAGTGCTTCCCAGGGGGCAGACACTGAAGCTTTCTTT.

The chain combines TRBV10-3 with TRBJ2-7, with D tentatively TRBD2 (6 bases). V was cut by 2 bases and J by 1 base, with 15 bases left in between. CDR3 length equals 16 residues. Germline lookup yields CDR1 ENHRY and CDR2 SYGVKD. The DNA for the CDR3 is TGTGCCATCAGTGAGCCGTCCGGGGCGGGATCCTACGAGCAGTACTTC. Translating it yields CAISEPSGAGSYEQYF.

The chain's CDR3 is CASSGQLAELFF. The CDR3 DNA follows: TGTGCCAGCAGTGGACAACTTGCGGAGCTGTTTTTT. This chain uses TRBV2 with TRBJ2-2; D gene unclear. The CDR3 runs to 12 residues. V dropped 4 bases and J dropped 10 bases, with 10 bases sitting between them. CDR1 is SNHLY and CDR2 is FYNNEI in the germline V gene.

The CDR3: CASSSLSDSNQPQHF. The CDR3 nucleotides are TGTGCCAGCAGTTCCCTTTCGGATAGCAATCAGCCCCAGCATTTT. The V and J genes are TRBV27 and TRBJ1-5; D gene uncertain. The germline V gene has CDR1 MNHEY and CDR2 SMNVEV (reference sequence). Trimming left V 4 bases short and J 0 bases short, with 10 bases between. This CDR3 has 15 amino acids.

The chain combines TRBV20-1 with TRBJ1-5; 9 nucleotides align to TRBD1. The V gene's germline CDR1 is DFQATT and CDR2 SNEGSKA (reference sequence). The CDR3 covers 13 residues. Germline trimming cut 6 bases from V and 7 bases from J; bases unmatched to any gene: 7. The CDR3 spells CSARTGEEQPQHF. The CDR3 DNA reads TGCAGTGCCAGGACAGGGGAGGAACAGCCCCAGCATTTT.